This entry lists 32 T cell receptor beta chains sequenced from one sample in a study of T cell responses to AZD1222 COVID-19 vaccine. Only in-frame clones appear in the TCRdb table, and some are missing; sequencing was by immunoSEQ multiplex PCR. The table includes 90,000 to 110,000 clones, approximately 85% detected once. Sequenced here: peripheral blood, sampled on day 0 of MenACWY control vaccination. These receptors originate from an adult in good health.

The genes are TRBV7-9 and TRBJ2-3; TRBD2 matches at 7 bases. The germline V gene has CDR1 SEHNR and CDR2 FQNEAQ (reference sequence). The CDR3 has 16 residues. Germline trimming cut 3 bases from V and 4 bases from J; bases unmatched to any gene: 10. CDR3 nucleotides: TGTGCCAGCAGCTTGAACTGGCGGGGGTCCCCAGATACGCAGTATTTT. Protein: CASSLNWRGSPDTQYF.

The genes are TRBV6-6 and TRBJ1-1; TRBD1 matches at 9 bases. There are 16 residues in the CDR3. The ends lost 5 bases at V and 5 bases at J; junction bases unmatched: 12. In germline, CDR1 is MNHNY, CDR2 SVGAGI (reference sequence). The CDR3 is CASSHHRGPMGTEAFF. For the CDR3, the DNA is TGTGCCAGCAGTCATCACAGGGGGCCTATGGGGACTGAAGCTTTCTTT.

The chain combines TRBV7-2 with TRBJ1-2; no reliable D call. Germline V gives CDR1 SGHTA, CDR2 FQGNSA. The ends were cut back, 1 base at V and 3 bases at J, with 9 bases in the middle. The CDR3 runs to 14 residues. CDR3 loop: CASSLEGRYYGYTF. As DNA, the CDR3 is TGTGCCAGCAGCTTAGAAGGCAGATACTATGGCTACACCTTC.

This rearrangement joins TRBV19 to TRBJ2-7, with unresolved D. The CDR3 runs 11 residues. The V gene lost 3 bases and the J gene lost 6 bases, with 6 bases spanning the gap. The germline V gene has CDR1 LNHDA and CDR2 SQIVND (reference sequence). The CDR3 loop is CASSIGSEQYF. The CDR3 nucleotides are TGTGCCAGTAGTATCGGCTCCGAGCAGTACTTC.

The genes are TRBV5-5 and TRBJ1-2; D possibly corresponds to TRBD1 (5 bases). Germline CDR1 SGHKS, CDR2 YYEKEE (reference sequence). The V and J ends lost 0 bases and 8 bases respectively, with 14 bases between them. This CDR3 has 14 residues. The CDR3 protein is CASSLGGGIGGYTF. In nucleotides, the CDR3 is TGTGCCAGCAGCTTGGGGGGCGGTATTGGAGGCTACACCTTC.

The V call is TRBV6-5, the J call TRBJ2-7, with TRBD2 identical over 8 bases. CDR1 is MNHEY and CDR2 is SVGAGI in the germline V gene. The CDR3 sequence is 15 residues long. Unmatched junction bases numbered 7, after V lost 6 bases and J lost 0 bases. In nucleotides, the CDR3 is TGTGCCAGCAGCCAAACTAGCGGACGCTCCTACGAGCAGTACTTC. Translation: CASSQTSGRSYEQYF.

The count of this clone is one. The V and J genes are TRBV19 and TRBJ2-7; D unclear. Germline V gene lookup returns CDR1 LNHDA and CDR2 SQIVND (reference sequence). The germline V and J ends were trimmed by 3 bases and 3 bases, with 12 bases remaining between them. The CDR3 covers 14 residues. The CDR3 reads CASSIQQSFYEQYF. The CDR3 DNA reads as TGTGCCAGTAGTATTCAACAGAGCTTCTACGAGCAGTACTTC.

V gene TRBV7-9 combines with J gene TRBJ2-7, with 7 positions matching TRBD1. Germline V CDR1 and CDR2: SEHNR, FQNEAQ (reference sequence). The V gene end was trimmed by 4 bases and the J gene end by 3 bases; junction bases not matched to a gene: 18. The length of the CDR3 is 18 residues. DNA of the CDR3: TGTGCCAGCAGCTCGAAGACACTTAGGGACAGCCGAAACTACGAGCAGTACTTC. Protein: CASSSKTLRDSRNYEQYF.

This sequence joins TRBV9 and TRBJ2-3, with no clear D. Trimming took 0 bases from V and 1 from J, leaving 6 bases between them. Germline CDR1 and CDR2: SGDLS and YYNGEE. This CDR3 comprises 14 residues. CDR3 loop: CASSVETRTDTQYF. The CDR3 DNA sequence: TGTGCCAGCAGCGTAGAGACCCGCACAGATACGCAGTATTTT.

The chain carries TRBV9 and TRBJ1-6; D is perhaps TRBD1 (5 bases). The CDR3 contains 15 residues. Germline CDR1 reads SGDLS; CDR2 reads YYNGEE. V was pared by 4 bases and J by 3 bases, with 11 bases between. The CDR3 coding sequence is TGTGCCAGCAGCTCGGTCCAGGGCTATAATTCACCCCTCCACTTT. Protein: CASSSVQGYNSPLHF.

This chain connects TRBV20-1 to TRBJ2-1, with D possibly TRBD2 on 5 matching bases. The germline V gene encodes CDR1 DFQATT and CDR2 SNEGSKA (reference sequence). The CDR3 sequence is 10 residues long. Trimming left V 3 bases short and J 10 bases short, with 7 bases between. DNA for the CDR3: TGCAGTGCTAGCGGCGGGGAGCAGTTCTTC. It is translated as CSASGGEQFF.

The rearrangement joins TRBV3-1 (or the pseudogene TRBV3-2) to TRBJ2-1; 7 nucleotides match TRBD2. After removal of 5 bases from V and 2 bases from J, the junction contained 6 bases not matched to a gene. Germline V gene lookup returns CDR1 LGHDT and CDR2 YNNKEL (reference sequence). There are 15 residues in the CDR3. Here the CDR3 reads CASSFPGLTYNEQFF. The CDR3 region has the DNA TGTGCCAGCAGCTTTCCGGGACTAACCTACAATGAGCAGTTCTTC.

The chain joins TRBV27 to TRBJ2-2; no reliable D call. Trimming cost V 7 bases and J 6 bases, with 15 bases left between them. The CDR3 contains 14 residues. The germline gives CDR1 MNHEY, CDR2 SMNVEV (reference sequence). CDR3 sequence (DNA): TGTGCCAGCACGCCGGACCTGGGCGCCGGGGAGCTGTTTTTT. It yields the protein CASTPDLGAGELFF.

The CDR3 region is CASSQGQGLSTGELFF. Written as DNA, the CDR3 is TGTGCCAGCAGCCAAGGACAGGGTTTGAGCACCGGGGAGCTGTTTTTT. This chain joins TRBV14 and TRBJ2-2; 7 bases line up with TRBD1. The CDR3 has 16 residues. The germline V gene encodes CDR1 SGHDN and CDR2 FVKESK. V lost 1 base, J lost 4 bases, and 6 bases stayed unmatched.

V is TRBV25-1 and J is TRBJ2-1; 9 bases match TRBD1. With V trimmed by 5 bases and J by 3 bases, 8 bases remained unmatched. This CDR3 has 16 residues. CDR1 MGHDK and CDR2 SYGVNS come from the germline V gene. CDR3 protein: CASSFPGTGNYNEQFF. The CDR3 nucleotides are TGTGCCAGCAGTTTCCCCGGGACAGGGAACTACAATGAGCAGTTCTTC.

This chain links TRBV28 with TRBJ1-1; tentatively, D is TRBD1 (5 bases). The CDR3 runs 14 residues. CDR1 MDHEN and CDR2 SYDVKM come from the germline V gene. The V end lost 5 bases, the J end lost 1 base, and 11 bases lay between the germline ends. The CDR3: CASSRPDRNTEAFF. In DNA, the CDR3 is TGTGCCAGCAGTCGCCCTGACAGGAACACTGAAGCTTTCTTT.

V and J are TRBV5-1 and TRBJ1-1; D is possibly TRBD1 (5 bases). Per germline, CDR1 SGHRS and CDR2 YFSETQ. The CDR3 covers 14 residues. V was cut by 4 bases and J by 4 bases, with 14 bases left in between. CDR3 in amino acids: CASSGSPGLTEAFF. The CDR3 nucleotides are TGCGCCAGCAGCGGAAGCCCGGGGCTCACTGAAGCTTTCTTT.

The chain links TRBV5-8 to TRBJ1-2; 7 nucleotides line up with TRBD1. This CDR3 is 16 amino acids long. The germline V gene encodes CDR1 SGHTS and CDR2 YDEGEE. The V segment lost 4 bases and the J segment 1 base; nucleotides outside the gene matches: 10. As DNA, the CDR3 is TGTGCCAGCAGCGGCACCGGGACAGCAGTTAACTATGGCTACACCTTC. Translated: CASSGTGTAVNYGYTF.

This clone appeared a few times. This rearrangement joins TRBV7-9 to TRBJ2-2, with TRBD1 as a possible D gene (6 bases). The CDR3 runs 16 residues. The V end was cut by 5 bases, the J end by 5 bases, with 18 bases between. Germline CDR1 and CDR2: SEHNR and FQNEAQ (reference sequence). The CDR3 region has the DNA TGTGCCAGCAGCCAAACTTCCGGGACACAAACCGGGGAGCTGTTTTTT. This sequence encodes CASSQTSGTQTGELFF.

V is TRBV6-1 and J is TRBJ2-1, with 8 bases matching TRBD1. The ends lost 2 bases at V and 8 bases at J; junction bases unmatched: 5. The germline CDR1 and CDR2 sequences are MNHNS and SASEGT. CDR3 length: 14 residues. DNA for the CDR3: TGTGCCAGCAGTGAACGGGCAGGGGGCTATGAGCAGTTCTTC. Protein product: CASSERAGGYEQFF.

The J gene is TRBJ1-1, the V gene TRBV7-9; possibly TRBD1 for D (6 bases). The CDR3 contains 14 residues. The germline V and J ends were trimmed by 2 bases and 0 bases, with 7 bases remaining between them. Germline-derived CDR1 and CDR2 are SEHNR and FQNEAQ (reference sequence). CDR3 residues: CASSLRGVNTEAFF. CDR3 DNA sequence: TGTGCCAGCAGCTTAAGGGGGGTGAACACTGAAGCTTTCTTT.

The chain links TRBV11-1 to TRBJ1-2, with unresolved D. Trimming stripped 5 bases from V and 4 bases from J, with 14 bases between. Per the germline V gene, CDR1 is SGHAT and CDR2 is FQDESV (reference sequence). The CDR3 spans 14 residues. CDR3 residues: CASSPTGDGYGYTF. Here the CDR3 DNA reads TGTGCCAGCAGCCCGACTGGGGATGGCTATGGCTACACCTTC.

This rearrangement joins TRBV9 to TRBJ2-3; 8 bases are a match to TRBD2. The V gene's germline CDR1 is SGDLS and CDR2 YYNGEE. This CDR3 has 17 amino acids. V shed 2 bases, J shed 2 bases, and the junction held 10 bases outside the gene matches. The CDR3 sequence: CASSVGGSGVLTDTQYF. In DNA form, the CDR3 reads TGTGCCAGCAGCGTCGGGGGTAGCGGGGTACTCACAGATACGCAGTATTTT.

V is TRBV5-6 and J is TRBJ1-3; a possible D gene is TRBD1 (6 bases). The V end lost 3 bases, the J end lost 0 bases, and 10 bases lay between the germline ends. From germline, CDR1 is SGHDT and CDR2 YYEEEE. There are 15 residues in the CDR3. CDR3 sequence reads: CASSSLQGSGNTIYF. Here the CDR3 DNA reads TGTGCCAGCAGCTCGTTACAGGGCTCTGGAAACACCATATATTTT.

The chain is built from TRBV28 and TRBJ1-2; no clear D. Germline CDR1 is MDHEN and CDR2 is SYDVKM. With 6 bases removed from V and 3 bases from J, the gap between germline ends came to 8 bases. The CDR3 contains 12 residues. The CDR3 DNA sequence: TGTGCCAGCAGCCTTGCGGACTATGGCTACACCTTC. Translating gives CASSLADYGYTF.

In this sample, this clone turned up once. V and J are TRBV7-9 and TRBJ1-1; D not resolved. The CDR3 spans 12 residues. V shed 3 bases and J shed 5 bases, with 7 bases lying between them. From germline, CDR1 is SEHNR and CDR2 FQNEAQ (reference sequence). The CDR3 here is CASSFSGTEAFF. The CDR3 nucleotides are TGTGCCAGCAGCTTTAGTGGAACTGAAGCTTTCTTT.

The chain recombines TRBV7-9 with TRBJ1-5; TRBD1 matches at 8 bases. The CDR3 totals 15 residues. V lost 4 bases, J lost 0 bases, and 2 bases stayed unmatched. Germline V gene sequence: CDR1 SEHNR, CDR2 FQNEAQ (reference sequence). As DNA, the CDR3 is TGTGCCAGCAGCTACGGGACAGGTAGCAATCAGCCCCAGCATTTT. This codes for CASSYGTGSNQPQHF.

V and J are TRBV21-1 and TRBJ2-3; the table calls TRBD2, which could not be checked here. TRBV21-1 represents a pseudogene. The CDR3 consists of 18 residues. The CDR3 loop reads CASSNWGLAGGRTDTQYF. DNA of the CDR3: TGTGCCAGCAGCAACTGGGGACTAGCGGGGGGGAGGACAGATACGCAGTATTTT.

This chain connects TRBV2 to TRBJ2-2, with 12 bases fitting TRBD2. CDR1 and CDR2 from the germline V gene are SNHLY and FYNNEI. Losses at the gene ends were 6 bases for V and 7 bases for J; bases not matched to a gene: 9. The CDR3 spans 16 residues. CDR3 in amino acids: CASRDGLAGKGGELFF. CDR3 coding DNA: TGTGCCAGCAGGGACGGACTAGCGGGGAAGGGCGGGGAGCTGTTTTTT.

This rearrangement joins TRBV4-1 to TRBJ1-4, with a possible D match to TRBD1 (5 bases). V was clipped by 0 bases and J by 2 bases, with 13 bases between them. The V gene's germline CDR1 is MGHRA and CDR2 YSYEKL. This CDR3 is 17 amino acids long. The CDR3: CASSQDGGTRTNEKLFF. The DNA for the CDR3 is TGCGCCAGCAGCCAAGACGGCGGGACGCGGACTAATGAAAAACTGTTTTTT.

The chain has TRBV7-9 and TRBJ1-2; no reliable D call. Germline V CDR1 and CDR2: SEHNR, FQNEAQ (reference sequence). V was trimmed by 2 bases and J by 8 bases, leaving 15 bases between them. The CDR3 consists of 14 residues. The CDR3 here is CASSLPRRERGYTF. In DNA, the CDR3 is TGTGCCAGCAGCTTACCTCGAAGGGAACGCGGCTACACCTTC. Drawing the rest from reference TRBV7-9 and TRBJ1-2, the complete variable domain is DTGVSQNPRHKITKRGQNVTFRCDPISEHNRLYWYRQTLGQGPEFLTYFQNEAQLEKSRLLSDRFSAERPKGSFSTLEIQRTEQGDSAMYLCASSLPRRERGYTFGSGTRLTVV.

The chain couples TRBV7-8 to TRBJ2-3; TRBD2 matches 10 bases. Looked up from germline, CDR1 is SGHVS and CDR2 is FQNEAQ. The CDR3 is 16 amino acids. The ends lost 5 bases at V and 4 bases at J; junction bases unmatched: 9. The CDR3 sequence is CASSPSAGGSADTQYF. The CDR3 DNA reads TGTGCCAGCAGCCCCTCAGCGGGGGGGTCCGCAGATACGCAGTATTTT.